This T cell receptor (beta chain) comes out of a study of blood T cell repertoires in COVID-19 (dated by TCRdb to the early 2020s). For the study in its entirety: The collaborator samples originated in the United States, Italy and Spain and spanned the acute and convalescent phases of COVID-19. The material from the prospective study consisted of cDNA or gDNA derived from T cells, B-cell-depleted T cells, or PBMCs. The dataset comprised deeply sampled blood TCRbeta repertoires from subjects exposed to, actively infected with, or recovered from COVID-19. A freely available public database, intended as a resource for researchers studying the immune response to SARS-CoV-2, is where the repertoires were released. The samples were drawn from the first 160 participants of the ongoing ImmuneRACE study and from over 950 subjects provided by 6 global collaborators. Sample metadata almost always included a de-identified subject ID, COVID-19 status, age in years and sex. Where available, HLA class I and class II types were obtained from metadata supplied by the sample provider rather than from assay-based typing. Here is what the overall study found, with its caveats: The quantity of clinical and demographic metadata differed by source and by participant and was supplied without curation.

TCRbeta CDR3 regions were amplified from genomic DNA using the immunoSEQ Assay, a bias-controlled multiplex PCR. As for the original processing: The number of nucleated cells in each sample was estimated from the amplification of reference gene primers within the assay. Sequence reads were collapsed and filtered to measure the absolute abundance of every unique TCRbeta CDR3 rearrangement. Productive Simpson clonality was computed per sample as the square root of Simpson's diversity index over productive rearrangements. This is the immuneACCESS table as TCRdb keeps it, with only in-frame sequences that have V and J called. A part of the clones is gone; compared with another copy, unresolved V genes explain less than half, and the rest is unexplained. That table is the source of V, J and clone size, and D and trimming were worked out from the DNA. The table for this sample lists about 220,000 clones; 84% of them were counted only once. Of the sample, just under 20% is held by the ten largest clones.

Per the germline V gene (reference sequence), SGHNT is the CDR1 and YYREEE is the CDR2. Unmatched junction bases come to 4, with V trimmed by 3 bases and J by 8 bases. The CDR3 sequence holds 12 residues, the cysteine and phenylalanine included. CDR3 DNA is the only sequence kept; it has 36 bases, read in frame from the first base. Each collaborating institution followed its own protocols to collect whole blood in K2EDTA tubes. For TCRbeta analysis, collaborators shipped samples in one of three forms: frozen whole blood, isolated PBMCs, or DNA extracted from either of those sample types. As concerns this clone: No cognate antigen has been identified for it. No quality values exist for individual bases; no much larger clone is one base distant.

This receptor chain uses TRBV5-4 and TRBJ1-2; 7 of the junction bases match TRBD1. The TCR was taken from a man aged 25-40 years with active or convalescent COVID-19. The sequenced sample was peripheral blood. In nucleotide form, the sequence is TGTGCCAGCAGCTCTGGGACAGTCGGCTACACCTTC. This is translated as CASSSGTVGYTF.